This passage covers 3 T cell receptor beta chains from one sample sequenced in a study of beta chain features in type 1 diabetes. Findings of the study overall: All four CD4+ subsets from Type 1 diabetes patients carried moderately but significantly shorter TCRB CDR3s.

Sequencing targeted expressed TCRB transcripts, as all isolated RNA had been reverse transcribed. Profiled with immunoSEQ multiplex PCR; TCRdb holds only in-frame clones, not every one. In the table there are about 250,000 clones, 11% of which are singletons. Which antigens these TCRs recognize remains unknown. The sequenced sample consisted of naive CD4+ T cells from blood. These receptors originate from a man aged 30-40 years with type 1 diabetes.

This clone was observed a handful of times. This chain uses TRBV5-4 with TRBJ1-2; 7 positions match TRBD1. CDR1 is SGHNT and CDR2 is YYREEE in the germline V gene (reference sequence). Trimming took 4 bases from V and 8 from J; bases not matched to a gene: 17. CDR3 length: 16 residues. CDR3 in DNA: TGTGCCAGCAGCCCTGAAACCAAGGGACAGCGACTCGGCTACACCTTC. This translates into CASSPETKGQRLGYTF. The full variable domain, in which reference TRBV5-4 and TRBJ1-2 provide the parts outside the CDR3, is ETGVTQSPTHLIKTRGQQVTLRCSSQSGHNTVSWYQQALGQGPQFIFQYYREEENGRGNFPPRFSGLQFPNYSSELNVNALELDDSALYLCASSPETKGQRLGYTFGSGTRLTVV.

This clone was seen a few times. The chain uses TRBV20-1 and TRBJ2-7; no firm D call. Per the germline V gene, CDR1 is DFQATT and CDR2 is SNEGSKA (reference sequence). The CDR3 spans 11 residues. V lost 0 bases and J lost 6, with 6 bases in between. Written as DNA, the CDR3 is TGCAGTGCTAGAGACAGGTCCGAGCAGTACTTC. It specifies CSARDRSEQYF.

The sample holds a few counts of this clone. This rearrangement joins TRBV2 to TRBJ2-1; TRBD1 might be the D (6 bases). The CDR3 is made up of 13 amino acids. V shed 3 bases and J shed 8 bases, with 11 bases lying between them. The germline gives CDR1 SNHLY, CDR2 FYNNEI. CDR3 sequence: CASSDRGSDEQFF. The CDR3 DNA is TGTGCCAGCAGTGATAGGGGGTCTGATGAGCAGTTCTTC.